A few counts support the clone carrying this T cell receptor beta chain. The source of the sample is a study of cytomegalovirus exposure and HLA in healthy donors. The PCR had 60 Vbeta and 13 Jbeta primers. TCRdb's copy holds only in-frame clones and misses some; the assay was immunoSEQ multiplex PCR. This table holds more than 110,000 clones, about three quarters found once. With 1 base removed from V and 6 bases from J, the gap between germline ends came to 12 bases. This CDR3 contains 15 residues. Germline V gives CDR1 MNHEY, CDR2 SVGAGI. Source material: PBMCs. The TCR comes from a woman aged 25 to 39 in good health and CMV-seronegative. J is TRBJ2-2 and V is TRBV6-5; D perhaps matches TRBD2 (6 bases). CDR3 in amino acids: CASSYWGGIPGELFF. Here the CDR3 DNA reads TGTGCCAGCAGTTACTGGGGAGGTATCCCCGGGGAGCTGTTTTTT.